This paragraph reports one T cell receptor beta chain. The table came from immunoSEQ multiplex PCR; TCRdb's copy has only in-frame clones and leaves some out. The sample lists 270,000 or so clones, under 90% occurring once. The sample is drawn from a study of blood T cell repertoires in COVID-19. CDR1 and CDR2 (germline): SNHLY, FYNNEI. The CDR3 totals 12 residues. The junction had 1 base not matched to a gene; V was cut back by 4 bases and J by 7 bases. The material sequenced was peripheral blood. The receptor's source is a woman aged 60-75 years with active or convalescent COVID-19. This chain links TRBV2 with TRBJ1-1, with TRBD1 matching over 9 bases. Here the CDR3 DNA reads TGTGCCAGCAGTGCGGACAGGGGTGAAGCTTTCTTT. Protein product: CASSADRGEAFF.